This T cell receptor (beta chain) was recorded in a study of beta chain features in type 1 diabetes. For the study at large: Patients shared similar age, gender and cell yields with healthy donors.

Study-level points and caveats: For Type 1 diabetes patients, all four CD4+ subsets carried TCRB CDR3s that were moderately but significantly shorter.

CDR1 is SEHNR, CDR2 FQNEAQ, per germline (reference sequence). The CDR3 is made up of 17 amino acids. Trimming removed 4 bases from V and 0 bases from J; junction bases left unmatched: 7. This clone turned up a few times. Its cognate antigen is unknown. Expressed TCRB transcripts were sequenced because the isolated RNA had all been reverse transcribed beforehand. There were about 3.57 million reads on average in the naive, central memory and regulatory T cell samples. Only in-frame clones appear in the TCRdb table, and some are missing; sequencing was by immunoSEQ multiplex PCR. The table includes hundreds of thousands of clones, less than 20% detected once.

The sequenced sample consisted of naive CD4+ T cells from blood. The receptor was isolated from a man aged 18 to 30 in good health. The chain couples TRBV7-9 to TRBJ1-3, with 9 bases identical to TRBD1. The CDR3 loop is CASSSQGTGRSGNTIYF. The CDR3 DNA sequence: TGTGCCAGCAGCTCGCAAGGGACAGGGCGCTCTGGAAACACCATATATTTT.